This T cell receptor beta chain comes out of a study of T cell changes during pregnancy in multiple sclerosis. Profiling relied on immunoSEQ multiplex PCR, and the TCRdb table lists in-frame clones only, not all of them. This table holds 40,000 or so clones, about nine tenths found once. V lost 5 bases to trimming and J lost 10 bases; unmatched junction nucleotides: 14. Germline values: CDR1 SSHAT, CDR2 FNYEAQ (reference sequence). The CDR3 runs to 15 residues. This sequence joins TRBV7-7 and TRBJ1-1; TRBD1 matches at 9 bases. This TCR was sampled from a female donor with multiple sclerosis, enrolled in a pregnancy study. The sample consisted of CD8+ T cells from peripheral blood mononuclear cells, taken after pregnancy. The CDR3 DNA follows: TGTGCCAGCAGCCCGCTGGGACAGGGCCTCGCCGGAGCTTTCTTT. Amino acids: CASSPLGQGLAGAFF.